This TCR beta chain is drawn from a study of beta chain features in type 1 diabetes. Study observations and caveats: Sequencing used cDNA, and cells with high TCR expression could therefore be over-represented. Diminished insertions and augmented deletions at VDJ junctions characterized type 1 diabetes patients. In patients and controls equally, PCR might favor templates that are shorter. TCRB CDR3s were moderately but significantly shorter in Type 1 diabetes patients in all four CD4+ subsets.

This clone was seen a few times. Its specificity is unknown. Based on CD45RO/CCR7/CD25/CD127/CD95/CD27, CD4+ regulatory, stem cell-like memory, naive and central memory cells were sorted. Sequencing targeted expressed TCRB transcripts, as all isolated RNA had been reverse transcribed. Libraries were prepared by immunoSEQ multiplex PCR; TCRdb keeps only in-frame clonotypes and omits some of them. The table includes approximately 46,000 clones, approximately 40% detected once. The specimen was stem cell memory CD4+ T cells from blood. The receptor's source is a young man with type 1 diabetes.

Written as DNA, the CDR3 is TGTGCCAGCAGCCCTATAGCGGGAGCGCGGACTGAGCAGTTCTTC. Its protein is CASSPIAGARTEQFF. V and J are TRBV7-3 and TRBJ2-1; 9 positions match TRBD2. Trimming at V came to 5 bases and at J to 9 bases, leaving 11 bases not matched to a gene. CDR1 and CDR2 from the germline V gene are SGHTA and FQGTGA. The CDR3 covers 15 residues.